These T cell receptor beta chains were read from a single sample in a study of shared clonotypes between healthy human individuals. Libraries were prepared by immunoSEQ multiplex PCR; TCRdb keeps only in-frame clonotypes and omits some of them. Counted here are more than 2 million clones, approximately 95% occurring once; the ten biggest clones make up around 0.13%. The source material was naive CD4+ T cells sorted from blood. All receptors come from a young man in good health. CDR3s include the opening cysteine and the closing phenylalanine or tryptophan. D genes are given only for firm matches. Clone size appears in some rows only: once, few, many, or a class for an expanded clone.

abundance	d_gene	v_gene	j_gene	CDR3aa	CDR3nt
NA	NA	TRBV6-1	TRBJ2-5	CASSVRGARQETQYF	TGTGCCAGCAGTGTACGGGGGGCGCGGCAAGAGACCCAGTACTTC
NA	TRBD1	TRBV7-2	TRBJ2-7	CASSLELGRGKQYF	TGTGCCAGCAGCTTAGAATTGGGCAGGGGGAAGCAGTACTTC
NA	TRBD2	TRBV18	TRBJ2-7	CASSPGREVTYEQYF	TGTGCCAGCTCCCCGGGGCGGGAGGTCACCTACGAGCAGTACTTC
once	NA	TRBV11-2	TRBJ2-7	CASSLDWTALYEQYF	TGTGCCAGCAGCTTAGATTGGACAGCTTTATACGAGCAGTACTTC
NA	TRBD2	TRBV5-4	TRBJ2-2	CASSPGGAGDTGELFF	TGTGCCAGCAGCCCCGGGGGAGCGGGGGACACCGGGGAGCTGTTTTTT
NA	NA	TRBV28	TRBJ1-1	CASSPGTYTEAFF	TGTGCCAGCAGTCCCGGAACTTACACTGAAGCTTTCTTT
NA	NA	TRBV5-1	TRBJ2-6	CASTGGRSGANVLTF	TGCGCCAGCACTGGAGGCCGCTCTGGGGCCAACGTCCTGACTTTC
NA	NA	TRBV29-1	TRBJ2-2	CSVGHGSGYTGELFF	TGCAGCGTCGGGCACGGGAGCGGCTACACCGGGGAGCTGTTTTTT
NA	TRBD2	TRBV7-2	TRBJ2-7	CASRLAGGNYEQYF	TGTGCCAGCAGGCTAGCGGGAGGTAACTACGAGCAGTACTTC
NA	NA	TRBV19	TRBJ1-6	CASRDGTAPLHF	TGTGCCAGTAGAGACGGGACGGCTCCCCTCCACTTT
NA	NA	TRBV5-1	TRBJ2-3	CASSLQSVGRADTQYF	TGCGCCAGCAGCTTGCAATCGGTCGGGCGCGCAGATACGCAGTATTTT
NA	NA	TRBV6-1	TRBJ1-5	CASSEVGVSNQPQHF	TGTGCCAGCAGTGAAGTGGGGGTTAGCAATCAGCCCCAGCATTTT
NA	NA	TRBV6-5	TRBJ2-2	CASSRTSTGELFF	TGTGCCAGCAGTCGCACCTCCACCGGGGAGCTGTTTTTT
NA	NA	TRBV25-1	TRBJ1-2	CASTDGRSYGYTF	TGTGCCAGCACGGACGGGAGAAGTTATGGCTACACCTTC
NA	NA	TRBV2	TRBJ2-5	CASRGGQTGQTQYF	TGTGCCAGCAGGGGTGGGCAGACCGGGCAGACCCAGTACTTC
once	TRBD1	TRBV28	TRBJ2-1	CASNGQGSKSYNEQFF	TGTGCCAGCAATGGACAGGGAAGTAAGTCCTACAATGAGCAGTTCTTC
NA	NA	TRBV9	TRBJ2-2	CASSAAGPNTGELFF	TGTGCCAGCAGCGCGGCAGGGCCGAACACCGGGGAGCTGTTTTTT
NA	TRBD2	TRBV29-1	TRBJ2-7	CSVAGTIYEQYF	TGCAGCGTTGCCGGGACTATATACGAGCAGTACTTC
NA	NA	TRBV10-3	TRBJ2-5	CAIRNEVANKETQYF	TGTGCCATCAGGAACGAAGTGGCAAACAAAGAGACCCAGTACTTC
NA	NA	TRBV6-1	TRBJ1-5	CASTKGRDGNQPQHF	TGTGCCAGCACCAAGGGCAGGGACGGCAATCAGCCCCAGCATTTT
NA	NA	TRBV28	TRBJ1-4	CASTSGREKLFF	TGTGCCAGCACGTCAGGGCGTGAAAAACTGTTTTTT
NA	NA	TRBV5-6	TRBJ2-7	CASSRRIRDAYEQYF	TGTGCCAGCAGCCGTAGGATTCGGGATGCCTACGAGCAGTACTTC
NA	NA	TRBV6-6	TRBJ1-6	CASSYSQAYNSPLHF	TGTGCCAGCAGTTACTCGCAGGCCTATAATTCACCCCTCCACTTT
NA	NA	TRBV11-3	TRBJ1-1	CASSLLRQNTEAFF	TGTGCCAGCAGCTTACTTCGACAGAACACTGAAGCTTTCTTT
NA	NA	TRBV19	TRBJ1-6	CASSGPGYVGINSPLHF	TGTGCCAGTAGTGGCCCGGGTTATGTCGGCATTAATTCACCCCTCCACTTT
NA	NA	TRBV7-9	TRBJ2-5	CASSEPGPQRETQYF	TGTGCCAGCAGCGAACCGGGACCTCAAAGGGAGACCCAGTACTTC
NA	NA	TRBV6-5	TRBJ1-2	CASSYGQQRNYGYTF	TGTGCCAGCAGTTACGGACAGCAACGTAACTATGGCTACACCTTC
NA	TRBD1	TRBV7-9	TRBJ1-2	CASSFDRGSGYTF	TGTGCCAGCAGCTTCGACAGGGGTAGCGGCTACACCTTC
once	NA	TRBV5-8	TRBJ2-1	CASSQGRWAYNEQFF	TGTGCCAGCAGCCAGGGTAGGTGGGCCTACAATGAGCAGTTCTTC
NA	TRBD2	TRBV19	TRBJ2-3	CASSILPLTSGRPSTDTQYF	TGTGCCAGTAGTATCCTTCCCCTGACTAGCGGGAGGCCTAGCACAGATACGCAGTATTTT
NA	NA	TRBV6-6	TRBJ1-3	CASSRLGGDGNTIYF	TGTGCCAGCAGTCGGTTGGGGGGGGACGGAAACACCATATATTTT
NA	NA	TRBV6-5	TRBJ2-2	CASSPLSGNTGELFF	TGTGCCAGCAGTCCTCTGTCGGGCAACACCGGGGAGCTGTTTTTT
NA	TRBD1	TRBV6-6	TRBJ2-7	CASSGQGAVGQYF	TGTGCCAGCAGTGGGCAGGGGGCGGTCGGGCAGTACTTC
NA	NA	TRBV5-4	TRBJ1-3	CATTDTSGNTIYF	TGTGCCACCACAGACACCTCTGGAAACACCATATATTTT
NA	TRBD1	TRBV9	TRBJ1-4	CASSTGTGNEKLFF	TGTGCCAGCAGCACTGGGACAGGGAATGAAAAACTGTTTTTT
NA	NA	TRBV25-1	TRBJ2-5	CASSDRGAQETQYF	TGTGCCAGCAGTGATCGGGGGGCTCAAGAGACCCAGTACTTC
NA	NA	TRBV7-2	TRBJ2-7	CASSLGGAYGEQYF	TGTGCCAGCAGCTTAGGTGGGGCATATGGGGAGCAGTACTTC
NA	TRBD1	TRBV7-9	TRBJ2-5	CASSRNMNRDRETQYF	TGTGCCAGCAGCCGTAACATGAACCGGGACAGAGAGACCCAGTACTTC
NA	NA	TRBV19	TRBJ1-1	CASSAGTLKAFF	TGTGCCAGTAGTGCCGGGACACTGAAAGCTTTCTTT
NA	NA	TRBV19	TRBJ2-2	CASSNQGNTGELFF	TGTGCCAGTAGTAATCAGGGAAACACCGGGGAGCTGTTTTTT
NA	TRBD1	TRBV5-1	TRBJ1-1	CASSLSRDRSLNTEAFF	TGCGCCAGCAGCTTATCCCGGGACAGGTCACTGAACACTGAAGCTTTCTTT
NA	NA	TRBV5-1	TRBJ1-1	CASSLEVQLNTEAFF	TGCGCCAGCAGCTTGGAAGTACAGCTGAACACTGAAGCTTTCTTT
NA	NA	TRBV7-8	TRBJ2-5	CASSLDYLKKETQYF	TGTGCCAGCAGCTTAGACTACCTGAAGAAAGAGACCCAGTACTTC
NA	NA	TRBV7-2	TRBJ2-1	CASSPTYNEQFF	TGTGCCAGCAGCCCGACTTACAATGAGCAGTTCTTC
NA	NA	TRBV10-2	TRBJ1-3	CASSEPSGNTIYF	TGCGCCAGCAGTGAGCCTTCTGGAAACACCATATATTTT
NA	NA	TRBV5-5	TRBJ2-7	CASSSIWTDRREQYF	TGTGCCAGCAGCTCAATATGGACAGACAGGAGAGAGCAGTACTTC
NA	NA	TRBV18	TRBJ1-2	CASSPQELYGYTF	TGTGCCAGCTCACCTCAGGAACTATATGGCTACACCTTC
NA	TRBD1	TRBV6-1	TRBJ1-2	CASGGQNYGYTF	TGTGCCAGCGGGGGACAGAACTATGGCTACACCTTC
NA	NA	TRBV2	TRBJ2-7	CASGEALPEQYF	TGTGCCAGCGGGGAGGCTCTCCCCGAGCAGTACTTC